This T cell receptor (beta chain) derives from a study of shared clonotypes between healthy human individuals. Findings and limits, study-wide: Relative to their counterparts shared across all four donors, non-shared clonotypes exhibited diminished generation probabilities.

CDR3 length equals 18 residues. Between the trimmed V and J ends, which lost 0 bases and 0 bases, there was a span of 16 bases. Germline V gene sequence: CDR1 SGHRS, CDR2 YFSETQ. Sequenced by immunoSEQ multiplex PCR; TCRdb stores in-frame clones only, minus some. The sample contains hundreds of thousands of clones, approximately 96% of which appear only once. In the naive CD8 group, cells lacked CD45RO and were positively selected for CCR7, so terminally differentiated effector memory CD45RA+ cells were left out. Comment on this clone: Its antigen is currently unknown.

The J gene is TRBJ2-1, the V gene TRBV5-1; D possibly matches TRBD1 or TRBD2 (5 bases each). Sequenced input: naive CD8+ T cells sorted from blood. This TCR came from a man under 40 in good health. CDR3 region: CASSLETRKGSSYNEQFF. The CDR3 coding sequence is TGCGCCAGCAGCTTGGAGACAAGGAAGGGGAGCTCCTACAATGAGCAGTTCTTC.